This T cell receptor (beta chain) was captured by sequencing in a study of cytomegalovirus exposure and HLA in healthy donors. Study-level findings and limits: Later, an analysis found that common viral pathogens appeared to be linked with several of the most significant clusters. Presence/absence comparisons presumed near-even sequencing depth among donors. With later analysis, a missense DCLRE1C variant became linked to TCR beta V- and J-gene trimming.

Germline V gene data show CDR1 as LNHNV and CDR2 as YYDKDF (reference sequence). The CDR3 covers 14 residues. After removal of 1 base from V and 0 bases from J, the junction contained 0 bases not matched to a gene. A multiplex PCR was run with 60 Vbeta primers and 13 Jbeta primers. The table came from immunoSEQ multiplex PCR; TCRdb's copy has only in-frame clones and leaves some out. The sample records some 150,000 clones, 71% being singletons. On this clone itself: The antigen is not known. The sample carries other DNA sequences with the same CDR3.

The sample comprised PBMCs. The V call is TRBV15, the J call TRBJ2-7; 7 bases line up with TRBD2. The sequence was collected from a woman aged 30 to 39 in good health and CMV-seronegative. The DNA for the CDR3 is TGTGCCACCAGCAGAGGCGGGAGCTCCTACGAGCAGTACTTC. Protein: CATSRGGSSYEQYF.